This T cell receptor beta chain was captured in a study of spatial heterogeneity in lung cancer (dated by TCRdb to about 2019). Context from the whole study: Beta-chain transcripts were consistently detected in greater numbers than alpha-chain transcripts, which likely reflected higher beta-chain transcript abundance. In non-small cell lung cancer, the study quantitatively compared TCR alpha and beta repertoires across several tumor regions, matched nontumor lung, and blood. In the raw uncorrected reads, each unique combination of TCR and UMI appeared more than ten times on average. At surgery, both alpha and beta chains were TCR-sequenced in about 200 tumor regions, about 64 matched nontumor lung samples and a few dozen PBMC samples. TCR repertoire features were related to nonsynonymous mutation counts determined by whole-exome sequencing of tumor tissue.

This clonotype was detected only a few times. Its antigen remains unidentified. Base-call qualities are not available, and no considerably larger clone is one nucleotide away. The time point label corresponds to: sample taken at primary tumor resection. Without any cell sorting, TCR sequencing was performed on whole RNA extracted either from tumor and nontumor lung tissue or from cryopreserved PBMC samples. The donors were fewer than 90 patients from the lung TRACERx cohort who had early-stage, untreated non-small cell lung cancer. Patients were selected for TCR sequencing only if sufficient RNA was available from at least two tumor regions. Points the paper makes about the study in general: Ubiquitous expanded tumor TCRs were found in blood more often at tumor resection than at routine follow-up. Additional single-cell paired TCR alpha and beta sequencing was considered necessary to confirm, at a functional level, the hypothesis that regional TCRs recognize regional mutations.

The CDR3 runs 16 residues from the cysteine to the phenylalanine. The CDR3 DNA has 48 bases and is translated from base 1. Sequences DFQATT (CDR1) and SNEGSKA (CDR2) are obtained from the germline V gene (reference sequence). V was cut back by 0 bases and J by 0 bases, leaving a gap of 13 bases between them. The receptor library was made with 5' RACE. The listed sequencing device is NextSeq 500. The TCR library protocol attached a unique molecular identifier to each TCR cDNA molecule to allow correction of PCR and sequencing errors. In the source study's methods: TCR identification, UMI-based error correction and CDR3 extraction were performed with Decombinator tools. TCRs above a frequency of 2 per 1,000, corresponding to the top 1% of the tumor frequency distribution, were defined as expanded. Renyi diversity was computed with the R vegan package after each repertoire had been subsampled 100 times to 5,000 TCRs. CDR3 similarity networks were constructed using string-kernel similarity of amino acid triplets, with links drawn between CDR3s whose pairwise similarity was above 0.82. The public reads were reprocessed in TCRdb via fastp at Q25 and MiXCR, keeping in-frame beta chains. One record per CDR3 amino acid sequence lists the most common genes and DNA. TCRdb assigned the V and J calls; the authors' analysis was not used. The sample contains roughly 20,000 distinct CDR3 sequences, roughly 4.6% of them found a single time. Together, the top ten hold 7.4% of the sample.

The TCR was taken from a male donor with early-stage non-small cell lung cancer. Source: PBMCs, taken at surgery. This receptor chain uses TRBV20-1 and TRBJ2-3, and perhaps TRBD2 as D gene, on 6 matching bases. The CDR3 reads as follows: CSAREGLRTSTDTQYF. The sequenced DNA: TGCAGTGCTAGAGAGGGACTGCGGACCAGCACAGATACGCAGTATTTT.